A selection of T cell receptor beta chains follows, all from one sample in a study of regulatory T cells in long-lasting Graves disease. One entry per CDR3 protein, called by TCRdb with MiXCR from the multiplex PCR reads. Here the sample spans around 400,000 distinct CDR3 sequences, roughly a sixth being singletons. Sequencing used peripheral blood mononuclear cells (PBMCs), obtained at new diagnosis, from a patient treated with antithyroid drugs. These receptors all come from a female donor with Graves disease. Each CDR3 is given with its conserved first and last residue. Each record gives: V gene, J gene, CDR3 protein.

TRBV5-1,TRBJ2-7,CASSLGTRLEQYF
TRBV7-9,TRBJ2-7,CASSLGQGLEQYF
TRBV2,TRBJ1-6,CASLSGNNSPLHF
TRBV7-2,TRBJ2-3,CASSVNSGPGDTQYF
TRBV7-9,TRBJ2-7,CASSLRVGPYEQYF
TRBV29-1,TRBJ1-1,CSLNRGNTEAFF
TRBV11-1,TRBJ2-1,CASSSWAGNHNEQFF
TRBV29-1,TRBJ2-7,CSYRTSGSYEQYF
TRBV2,TRBJ1-5,CASSGNGGDQPQHF
TRBV12-3/TRBV12-4,TRBJ2-1,CASSLLPADEQFF
TRBV5-1,TRBJ2-3,CASSLERETDTQYF
TRBV11-1,TRBJ2-1,CASSLVLAGAESSYNEQFF
TRBV11-2,TRBJ1-2,CASSLGQSGYTF
TRBV6-7,TRBJ2-4,CASSYPATENF
TRBV27,TRBJ2-1,CASSSSGLSYNEQFF
TRBV12-3/TRBV12-4,TRBJ1-5,CASSSTGGGQPQHF
TRBV27,TRBJ2-1,CASSDPTGEGYNEQFF
TRBV9,TRBJ1-2,CASSVSGRAAYGYTF
TRBV20-1,TRBJ2-7,CSASGENSYEQYF
TRBV6-2/TRBV6-3,TRBJ2-7,CASSYSIRSSGYEQYF
TRBV6-2/TRBV6-3,TRBJ1-5,CASSGASLSNQPQHF
TRBV27,TRBJ1-1,CASSTRRGSNTEAFF
TRBV19,TRBJ2-1,CASSIREGASGEQFF
TRBV7-2,TRBJ1-6,CASSPGQGKYSPLHF
TRBV3-1,TRBJ1-1,CASSLDRGHTEAFF
TRBV7-9,TRBJ1-1,CASSLRTQGGTEAFF
TRBV4-3,TRBJ1-1,CASSQDRGWGTEAFF
TRBV6-1,TRBJ2-1,CASSPRRDKAYNEQFF
TRBV29-1,TRBJ2-7,CSAEGLAGVNEQYF
TRBV11-2,TRBJ2-3,CASSRGGDTQYF
TRBV12-3/TRBV12-4,TRBJ2-2,CASSLRTGDQLFF
TRBV9,TRBJ2-5,CASSAADGRAIVETQYF
TRBV15,TRBJ2-1,CATSRDRGGGDNEQFF
TRBV7-2,TRBJ2-1,CASSLMTLYNEQFF
TRBV6-2/TRBV6-3,TRBJ2-7,CASRITHGPTYEQYF
TRBV6-1,TRBJ1-2,CASSTGTGRGARNYGYTF
TRBV13,TRBJ2-1,CASSLAGGPNEQFF